The rows below give T cell receptor beta chains drawn from one sample of a study of blood T cell repertoires in COVID-19. Profiling relied on immunoSEQ multiplex PCR, and the TCRdb table lists in-frame clones only, not all of them. Counted here are 200,000 to 300,000 clones, around nine tenths occurring once; the ten biggest clones make up under 5%. The specimen was PBMCs or T cells enriched from blood (not recorded which). Source of these receptors: a woman in her 30s who had recovered from COVID-19. Both conserved end residues are part of each CDR3. A D gene is named only where the DNA matches it firmly. Some rows mark clone size as missing; the rest say once, few, many or name a class of expanded clone.

v_call: TRBV4-1
clone_size: NA
d_call: TRBD1
j_call: TRBJ1-1
cdr3_aa: CASSQDSNLQGTEAFF
cdr3_nt: TGCGCCAGCAGCCAAGATTCGAATCTACAGGGGACTGAAGCTTTCTTT

v_call: TRBV19
clone_size: NA
d_call: TRBD2
j_call: TRBJ2-7
cdr3_aa: CASSNPGGREEQYF
cdr3_nt: TGTGCCAGTAGTAACCCGGGAGGGAGGGAAGAGCAGTACTTC

v_call: TRBV7-2
clone_size: NA
d_call: NA
j_call: TRBJ1-2
cdr3_aa: CASSPSPGSRGYTF
cdr3_nt: TGTGCCAGCAGCCCCTCCCCAGGGTCTAGGGGCTACACCTTC

v_call: TRBV6-5
clone_size: NA
d_call: NA
j_call: TRBJ2-7
cdr3_aa: CASSTGARSYEQYF
cdr3_nt: TGTGCCAGTTCTACAGGAGCACGATCCTACGAGCAGTACTTC

v_call: TRBV5-1
clone_size: NA
d_call: TRBD1
j_call: TRBJ2-4
cdr3_aa: CASSRQTGTGGSDIQYF
cdr3_nt: TGCGCCAGCAGCCGCCAGACCGGGACAGGGGGCAGTGACATTCAGTACTTC

v_call: TRBV13
clone_size: NA
d_call: NA
j_call: TRBJ2-1
cdr3_aa: CASSLAGNEQFF
cdr3_nt: TGTGCCAGCAGCTTAGCCGGCAATGAGCAGTTCTTC

v_call: TRBV4-1
clone_size: NA
d_call: NA
j_call: TRBJ2-5
cdr3_aa: CASSQRVQETQYF
cdr3_nt: TGCGCCAGCAGCCAAAGAGTCCAAGAGACCCAGTACTTC

v_call: TRBV7-9
clone_size: NA
d_call: NA
j_call: TRBJ2-7
cdr3_aa: CASSSHIFGKPGSSYEQYF
cdr3_nt: TGTGCCAGCAGCTCTCACATCTTTGGAAAGCCCGGGAGCTCCTACGAGCAGTACTTC

v_call: TRBV28
clone_size: NA
d_call: TRBD1
j_call: TRBJ1-1
cdr3_aa: CEIQGKGNTEAFF
cdr3_nt: TGTGAGATACAGGGGAAAGGGAACACTGAAGCTTTCTTT

v_call: TRBV13
clone_size: NA
d_call: TRBD1
j_call: TRBJ1-1
cdr3_aa: CASSLVGQGAVSTEAFF
cdr3_nt: TGTGCCAGCAGCTTAGTGGGACAGGGAGCTGTGTCCACTGAAGCTTTCTTT

v_call: TRBV5-5
clone_size: NA
d_call: TRBD1
j_call: TRBJ1-3
cdr3_aa: CASSNRQGNSGNTIYF
cdr3_nt: TGTGCCAGCAGCAACAGACAGGGGAACTCTGGAAACACCATATATTTT

v_call: TRBV7-6
clone_size: NA
d_call: NA
j_call: TRBJ1-6
cdr3_aa: CASSLDSGRNSPLHF
cdr3_nt: TGTGCCAGCAGCTTAGATTCTGGGCGAAATTCACCCCTCCACTTT

v_call: TRBV7-2
clone_size: NA
d_call: TRBD1
j_call: TRBJ1-3
cdr3_aa: CASSLPRDRGGNTIYF
cdr3_nt: TGTGCCAGCAGCCTTCCCCGGGACAGAGGTGGAAACACCATATATTTT

v_call: TRBV7-2
clone_size: NA
d_call: TRBD2
j_call: TRBJ2-2
cdr3_aa: CASSLLQLAGNTGELFF
cdr3_nt: TGTGCCAGCAGCTTACTCCAACTAGCGGGCAATACCGGGGAGCTGTTTTTT

v_call: TRBV11-2
clone_size: NA
d_call: TRBD1
j_call: TRBJ1-4
cdr3_aa: CASSSGTGGEKLFF
cdr3_nt: TGTGCCAGCAGCTCGGGGACAGGGGGTGAAAAACTGTTTTTT

v_call: TRBV9
clone_size: NA
d_call: TRBD1
j_call: TRBJ1-1
cdr3_aa: CASSGQGWGGNTEAFF
cdr3_nt: TGTGCCAGCAGCGGACAGGGGTGGGGTGGGAACACTGAAGCTTTCTTT

v_call: TRBV12-3/TRBV12-4
clone_size: NA
d_call: NA
j_call: TRBJ1-1
cdr3_aa: CASSFYSEAFF
cdr3_nt: TGTGCCAGCAGTTTTTACTCTGAAGCTTTCTTT

v_call: TRBV6-2/TRBV6-3
clone_size: NA
d_call: NA
j_call: TRBJ1-5
cdr3_aa: CASSYRQNNQPQHF
cdr3_nt: TGTGCCAGCAGTTATCGACAGAATAATCAGCCCCAGCATTTT

v_call: TRBV24-1
clone_size: NA
d_call: NA
j_call: TRBJ2-5
cdr3_aa: CATSKGNLETQYF
cdr3_nt: TGTGCCACCAGTAAGGGGAATTTGGAGACCCAGTACTTC

v_call: TRBV6-2/TRBV6-3
clone_size: NA
d_call: NA
j_call: TRBJ2-5
cdr3_aa: CASSPRETQYF
cdr3_nt: TGTGCCAGCAGCCCCCGGGAGACCCAGTACTTC

v_call: TRBV28
clone_size: NA
d_call: NA
j_call: TRBJ2-5
cdr3_aa: CASSLSSGFQETQYF
cdr3_nt: TGTGCCAGCAGCTTATCCTCAGGGTTCCAAGAGACCCAGTACTTC

v_call: TRBV6-5
clone_size: NA
d_call: TRBD1
j_call: TRBJ2-2
cdr3_aa: CASRRTGGNTGELFF
cdr3_nt: TGTGCCAGCAGAAGGACAGGTGGTAACACCGGGGAGCTGTTTTTT

v_call: TRBV6-5
clone_size: NA
d_call: TRBD1
j_call: TRBJ1-1
cdr3_aa: CASTPPGGGNTEAFF
cdr3_nt: TGTGCCAGCACCCCCCCAGGGGGCGGCAACACTGAAGCTTTCTTT

v_call: TRBV9
clone_size: NA
d_call: TRBD2
j_call: TRBJ2-1
cdr3_aa: CASSVVTSGGYNEQFF
cdr3_nt: TGTGCCAGCAGCGTAGTGACTAGCGGGGGCTACAATGAGCAGTTCTTC

v_call: TRBV28
clone_size: NA
d_call: TRBD1
j_call: TRBJ1-3
cdr3_aa: CASSFTGQGIGNTIYF
cdr3_nt: TGTGCCAGCAGTTTCACTGGACAGGGAATCGGAAACACCATATATTTT

v_call: TRBV5-1
clone_size: NA
d_call: TRBD2
j_call: TRBJ2-2
cdr3_aa: CASRSPAGKGPGELFF
cdr3_nt: TGCGCCAGCCGATCCCCAGCGGGAAAGGGTCCCGGGGAGCTGTTTTTT

v_call: TRBV9
clone_size: NA
d_call: NA
j_call: TRBJ2-4
cdr3_aa: CASSVGPTAIAKNIQYF
cdr3_nt: TGTGCCAGCAGCGTAGGGCCGACAGCCATAGCCAAAAACATTCAGTACTTC

v_call: TRBV3-1/TRBV3-2
clone_size: NA
d_call: TRBD2
j_call: TRBJ2-1
cdr3_aa: CASSQARTSGAVF
cdr3_nt: TGTGCCAGCAGCCAAGCCCGGACTAGCGGGGCTGTCTTC

v_call: TRBV9
clone_size: NA
d_call: TRBD1
j_call: TRBJ1-2
cdr3_aa: CASSAQTGLRGYTF
cdr3_nt: TGTGCCAGCAGCGCCCAGACAGGGTTAAGAGGCTACACCTTC

v_call: TRBV28
clone_size: NA
d_call: TRBD1
j_call: TRBJ1-2
cdr3_aa: CASSFPGQGLTF
cdr3_nt: TGTGCCAGCAGTTTCCCCGGACAGGGCCTCACCTTC

v_call: TRBV28
clone_size: NA
d_call: TRBD1
j_call: TRBJ2-7
cdr3_aa: CASSLWTGTESYEQYF
cdr3_nt: TGTGCCAGCAGTTTATGGACCGGGACAGAGTCCTACGAGCAGTACTTC

v_call: TRBV28
clone_size: NA
d_call: TRBD1
j_call: TRBJ1-2
cdr3_aa: CASSLFRDRALIYGYTF
cdr3_nt: TGTGCCAGCAGTTTATTTCGGGACAGGGCTCTCATCTATGGCTACACCTTC

v_call: TRBV7-3
clone_size: NA
d_call: TRBD1
j_call: TRBJ1-2
cdr3_aa: CASSPTGGPSGYTF
cdr3_nt: TGTGCCAGCAGCCCCACAGGGGGCCCGTCTGGCTACACCTTC

v_call: TRBV10-3
clone_size: few
d_call: TRBD2
j_call: TRBJ2-2
cdr3_aa: CAISRQLAGGGGELFF
cdr3_nt: TGTGCCATCAGTCGGCAACTAGCGGGAGGAGGCGGGGAGCTGTTTTTT

v_call: TRBV10-3
clone_size: once
d_call: NA
j_call: TRBJ2-3
cdr3_aa: CASLEAGSTDTQYF
cdr3_nt: TGTGCCTCCCTAGAGGCAGGGAGCACAGATACGCAGTATTTT

v_call: TRBV4-3
clone_size: NA
d_call: TRBD1
j_call: TRBJ2-1
cdr3_aa: CASSRIRTGGGPGVNEQFF
cdr3_nt: TGCGCCAGCAGCCGCATCAGGACAGGGGGCGGTCCGGGCGTAAATGAGCAGTTCTTC

v_call: TRBV28
clone_size: once
d_call: NA
j_call: TRBJ1-1
cdr3_aa: CASSPRVYTEAFF
cdr3_nt: TGTGCCAGCAGCCCCAGGGTCTACACTGAAGCTTTCTTT

v_call: TRBV27
clone_size: once
d_call: NA
j_call: TRBJ1-1
cdr3_aa: CASSSRGGDTEAFF
cdr3_nt: TGTGCCAGCAGTTCGAGGGGGGGGGACACTGAAGCTTTCTTT

v_call: TRBV5-1
clone_size: NA
d_call: NA
j_call: TRBJ2-1
cdr3_aa: CASSLLYNEQFF
cdr3_nt: TGCGCCAGCAGCTTGTTATACAATGAGCAGTTCTTC

v_call: TRBV4-2
clone_size: once
d_call: NA
j_call: TRBJ1-1
cdr3_aa: CASSQDAGWVTEAFF
cdr3_nt: TGTGCCAGCAGCCAAGATGCGGGTTGGGTCACTGAAGCTTTCTTT